The T cell receptor (beta chain) under discussion was sequenced for a study of CD8 T cells in Susac syndrome. With random hexamers, roughly 0.45 to 1 ug RNA was reverse transcribed. MiXCR, run by TCRdb on the immunoSEQ multiplex PCR reads, gives a single entry per CDR3 protein. The sample records about 210,000 distinct CDR3 sequences, 95% being singletons. The multiple sclerosis controls were treatment-naive patients affected by stable or active relapsing-remitting disease. V lost 2 bases, J lost 4 bases, and 8 bases lay in between. The CDR3 runs to 13 residues. The sequence came from a human donor with multiple sclerosis. The specimen was CD4+ T cells from PBMCs. J is TRBJ1-2 and V is TRBV12-3 or TRBV12-4; TRBD1 might be the D (5 bases). In DNA form, the CDR3 reads TGTGCCAGCAGTTTAAGACAGCTCTATGGCTACACCTTC. This translates into CASSLRQLYGYTF.